These 2 T cell receptor beta chains were sequenced from one sample in a study of CD8+ T cells in alopecia areata. Reverse transcription of extracted RNA yielded cDNA, which provided the sequencing template. The assay was immunoSEQ multiplex PCR, and TCRdb's table has in-frame clones only and misses some. Altogether about 120,000 clones are present, approximately 60% being singletons, with the ten largest covering roughly 3.1%. The sequenced material came from CD4+ T cells sorted from blood. Every receptor here comes from a human donor in good health.

This clone was observed once. The chain combines TRBV29-1 with TRBJ1-2, with D possibly being TRBD1 (5 bases). V shed 3 bases and J shed 0 bases, with 11 bases lying between them. In germline, CDR1 is SQVTM, CDR2 ANQGSEA. The CDR3 has 14 amino acids. The CDR3 reads CSVDVGGPNYGYTF. The CDR3 region has the DNA TGCAGCGTTGATGTTGGGGGTCCTAACTATGGCTACACCTTC.

CDR3 protein: CASSEMDISNSPLHF. The CDR3 bases are TGTGCCAGCAGTGAAATGGACATCAGTAATTCACCCCTCCACTTT. The V and J genes are TRBV2 and TRBJ1-6; possibly TRBD1 for D (5 bases). Deletions cut 2 bases from V and 6 bases from J, with 11 bases between. Germline V gene data show CDR1 as SNHLY and CDR2 as FYNNEI. The CDR3 loop spans 15 amino acids.